Sequencing of this T cell receptor beta chain was carried out in a study of cytomegalovirus exposure and HLA in healthy donors. Study-level information: A prior study identified 117 million unique TCR beta sequences from 190 million or so T cells.

Study outcomes and limitations: Reportedly, HLA-A and HLA-B alleles of most subjects were accurately predicted from TCR beta. V- and J-gene trimming in TCR beta was tied to a missense DCLRE1C variant by an analysis performed later.

PCR used 60 Vbeta primers and 13 Jbeta primers. Data came from immunoSEQ multiplex PCR; TCRdb stores just in-frame clones and leaves some out. The sample holds fewer than 130,000 clones, about 83% seen once. As to this clone: The antigen is undetermined.

The sequence came from a female donor in good health and CMV-seropositive. What was sequenced was PBMCs.

The CDR3 reads CASSLGARGTGAKETQYF. The CDR3 DNA reads as TGTGCCAGCAGCTTAGGCGCCCGCGGAACAGGGGCCAAGGAGACCCAGTACTTC. The chain has TRBV7-8 and TRBJ2-5; 7 bases match TRBD1. V shed 1 base, J shed 5 bases, and the junction held 16 bases outside the gene matches. Germline V gene lookup returns CDR1 SGHVS and CDR2 FQNEAQ. The CDR3 loop spans 18 amino acids.